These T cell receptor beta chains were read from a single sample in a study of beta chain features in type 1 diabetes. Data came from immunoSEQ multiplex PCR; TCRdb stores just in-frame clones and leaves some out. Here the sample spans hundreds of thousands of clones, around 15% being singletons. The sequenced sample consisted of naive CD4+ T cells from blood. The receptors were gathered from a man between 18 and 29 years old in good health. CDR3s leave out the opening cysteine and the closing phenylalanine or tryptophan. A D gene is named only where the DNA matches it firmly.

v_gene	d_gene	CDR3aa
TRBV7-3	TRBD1	ASSPRTGGGPSYNEQF
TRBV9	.	ASSVTFGNTIY
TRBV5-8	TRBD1	ASSSSGTGVTDTQY
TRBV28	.	ASTSPGRTGELF
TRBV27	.	ATRGRGGGTGELF
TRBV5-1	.	ASSPDGDNYGYT
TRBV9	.	ASSVEAPSSGANVLT
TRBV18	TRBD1	ASVDRVFNEQY
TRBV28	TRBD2	ASRLAGTASTDTQY
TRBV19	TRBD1	ASSSTGRSGYT
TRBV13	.	ASSLRTSGGSPLH
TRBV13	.	ASSLAGALV
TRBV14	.	ASSQVPGPLEQY
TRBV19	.	ASSIGRFDYGYT
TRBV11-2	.	ASSFLSPASGANVLT
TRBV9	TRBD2	ASSVGASGVYEQY
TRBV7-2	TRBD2	ASSLSSLAASFAQY
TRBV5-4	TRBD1	ASSSQGKAGNTIY
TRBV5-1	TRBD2	ASTLTGTGRAAQY
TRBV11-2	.	ASSSRPRDTSLEAF
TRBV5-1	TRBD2	ASRILAGLYEQY
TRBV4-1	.	ASVPTWTENTEAF
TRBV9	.	ASSVGIQSTYEQY
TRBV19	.	ASSPRPRRGNEQF
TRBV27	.	ASSEATSAPLAT
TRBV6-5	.	ASSYSPGYTYEQY
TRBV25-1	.	ASSESKVWTDTQY
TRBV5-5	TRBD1	ASSPQGGTGTYEQY
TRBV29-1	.	SDGMGVGYGYT
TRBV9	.	ASSVDPGANEKLF
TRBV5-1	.	ASSLADIQETQY
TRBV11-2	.	ASSPSVSTSTDTQY
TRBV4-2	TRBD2	ASSQELAGSPTDTQY